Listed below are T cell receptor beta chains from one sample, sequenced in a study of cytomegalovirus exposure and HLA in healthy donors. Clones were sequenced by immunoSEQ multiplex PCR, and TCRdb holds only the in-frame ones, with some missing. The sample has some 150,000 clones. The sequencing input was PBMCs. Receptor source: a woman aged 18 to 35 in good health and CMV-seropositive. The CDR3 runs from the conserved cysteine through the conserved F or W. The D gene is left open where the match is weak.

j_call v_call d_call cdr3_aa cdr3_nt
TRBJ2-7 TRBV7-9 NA CASRSEVSSYEQYF TGTGCCAGCAGGTCAGAGGTGAGCTCCTACGAGCAGTACTTC
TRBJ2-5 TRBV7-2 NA CASSLALDSLETQYF TGTGCCAGCAGCTTAGCCCTGGACTCCCTAGAGACCCAGTACTTC
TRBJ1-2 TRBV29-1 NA CSAGGREVGYTF TGCAGCGCCGGGGGGAGGGAGGTTGGCTACACCTTC
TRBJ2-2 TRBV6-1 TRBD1 CASSEQGDTGELFF TGTGCCAGCAGTGAACAGGGGGACACCGGGGAGCTGTTTTTT
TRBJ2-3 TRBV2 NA CASSPNPGSVGDTQYF TGTGCCAGCAGCCCGAACCCCGGGTCGGTGGGAGATACGCAGTATTTT
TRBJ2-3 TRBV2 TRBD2 CASAPLAGGYDTQYF TGTGCCAGCGCACCACTAGCGGGGGGTTATGATACGCAGTATTTT
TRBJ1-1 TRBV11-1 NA CASSLRQSETEAFF TGTGCCAGCAGCTTAAGACAGTCGGAGACTGAAGCTTTCTTT
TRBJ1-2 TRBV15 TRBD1 CATSMRQGAYYGYTF TGTGCCACCAGCATGAGACAGGGTGCCTACTATGGCTACACCTTC
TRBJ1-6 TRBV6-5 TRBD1 CASTRGQGSSPLHF TGTGCCAGCACCCGAGGACAGGGGAGTTCACCCCTCCACTTT
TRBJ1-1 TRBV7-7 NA CASSLEAGTEAFF TGTGCTAGCAGCTTAGAGGCAGGGACTGAAGCTTTCTTT
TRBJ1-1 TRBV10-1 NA CASSESLDRTNTEAFF TGCGCCAGCAGTGAGTCGCTCGACAGAACGAACACTGAAGCTTTCTTT
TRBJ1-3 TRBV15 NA CATSRDYAFSTSGNTIYF TGTGCCACCAGCAGAGATTACGCGTTTTCCACCTCTGGAAACACCATATATTTT
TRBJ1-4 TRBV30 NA CAWSAPGPFNEKLFF TGTGCCTGGAGTGCACCAGGGCCGTTTAATGAAAAACTGTTTTTT
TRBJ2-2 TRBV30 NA CAWSGGAETGELFF TGTGCCTGGAGTGGGGGCGCAGAAACCGGGGAGCTGTTTTTT
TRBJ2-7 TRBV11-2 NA CASSFARYEQYF TGTGCCAGCAGCTTTGCTAGGTACGAGCAGTACTTC
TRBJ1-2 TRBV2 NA CAIRGTSVGGYTF TGTGCCATCAGAGGGACATCGGTGGGCGGCTACACCTTC
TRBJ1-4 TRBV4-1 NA CASSQAQLVEKLFF TGCGCCAGCAGCCAAGCACAGCTCGTAGAAAAACTGTTTTTT
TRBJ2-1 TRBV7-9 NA CASSPDRSGLSNEQFF TGTGCCAGCAGCCCCGACCGGAGCGGACTTTCCAATGAGCAGTTCTTC
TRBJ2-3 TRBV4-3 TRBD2 CASSRLLAGGSSTDTQYF TGCGCCAGCAGCCGCCTACTAGCGGGGGGGTCGAGCACAGATACGCAGTATTTT
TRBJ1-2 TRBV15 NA CATSRAREGGYTF TGTGCCACCAGCAGAGCCCGGGAGGGCGGCTACACCTTC
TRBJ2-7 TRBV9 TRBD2 CASSVELAGVYEQYF TGTGCCAGCAGCGTAGAACTAGCGGGGGTATACGAGCAGTACTTC
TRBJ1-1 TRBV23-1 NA CASAGQMNTEAFF TGCGCCAGCGCCGGACAGATGAACACTGAAGCTTTCTTT
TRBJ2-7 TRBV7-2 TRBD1 CASSGQGFDNLYEQYF TGTGCCAGCAGCGGACAGGGTTTCGACAACCTTTACGAGCAGTACTTC
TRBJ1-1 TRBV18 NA CASSSDRNTEAFF TGTGCCAGCTCATCGGACAGGAACACTGAAGCTTTCTTT
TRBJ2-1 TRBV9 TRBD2 CASSPGLAGAQNEQFF TGTGCCAGCAGCCCCGGACTAGCGGGGGCTCAAAATGAGCAGTTCTTC
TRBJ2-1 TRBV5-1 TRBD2 CASSLGWGGNEQFF TGCGCCAGCAGCTTGGGGTGGGGGGGAAATGAGCAGTTCTTC
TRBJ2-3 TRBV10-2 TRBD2 CASSKSSSGYTDTQYF TGCGCCAGCAGTAAGTCCTCTAGCGGGTACACAGATACGCAGTATTTT
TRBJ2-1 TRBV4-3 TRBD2 CASSQDQSGGGYNEQFF TGCGCCAGCAGCCAAGACCAAAGCGGGGGGGGCTACAATGAGCAGTTCTTC
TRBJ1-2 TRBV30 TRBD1 CAWSPQGAGGYTF TGTGCCTGGAGTCCTCAGGGGGCAGGGGGCTACACCTTC
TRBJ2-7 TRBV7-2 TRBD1 CASSLEGARMYEQYF TGTGCCAGCAGCTTAGAGGGGGCTAGGATGTACGAGCAGTACTTC
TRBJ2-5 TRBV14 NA CASAPETGLVTQYF TGTGCCAGCGCCCCAGAAACAGGGCTCGTGACCCAGTACTTC
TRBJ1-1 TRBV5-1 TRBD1 CASSLGQGPTEAFF TGCGCCAGCAGCCTAGGACAGGGCCCCACTGAAGCTTTCTTT
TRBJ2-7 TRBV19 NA CASRQAAAYEQYF TGTGCCAGTCGACAAGCGGCCGCCTACGAGCAGTACTTC
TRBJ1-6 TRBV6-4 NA CASSELAGENSPLHF TGTGCCAGCAGTGAGCTCGCCGGGGAGAATTCACCCCTCCACTTT
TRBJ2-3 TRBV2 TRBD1 CASTHGLGQGGTDTQYF TGTGCCAGCACCCATGGGCTGGGACAGGGAGGGACAGATACGCAGTATTTT
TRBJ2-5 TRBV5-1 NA CASSSGAQMQETQYF TGCGCCAGCAGTTCAGGGGCCCAGATGCAAGAGACCCAGTACTTC
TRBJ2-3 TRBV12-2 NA CASRLAHICISGVCTDTQYF TGTGCAAGTCGCTTAGCGCATATTTGCATAAGCGGGGTATGTACAGATACGCAGTATTTT